This paragraph covers one T cell receptor beta chain sequence. No antigen is known for it. The data were obtained in a study of cytomegalovirus exposure and HLA in healthy donors. Study at large: The platform used for the 120 validation repertoires matched that of the approximately 670 first-cohort repertoires, a later analysis reported.

Study outcomes and limitations: Three of the chains that were CMV-associated were confirmed in vitro to be specific for CMV antigens. According to the study, roughly 160 TCR beta chains were cytomegalovirus-associated.

CDR3 length: 15 residues. J gave up 2 bases and V 2 bases, and 7 bases lay outside the gene matches. Looked up from germline, CDR1 is GTSNPN and CDR2 is SVGIG (reference sequence). Sequencing used immunoSEQ multiplex PCR; TCRdb keeps in-frame clones, though not all of them. The data show more than 90,000 clones, roughly 86% seen once. The V and J genes are TRBV30 and TRBJ2-3; 7 bases match TRBD2. Sequenced: PBMCs. The sequence was collected from a man between 18 and 35 years old in good health and CMV-seronegative. The CDR3 spells CAWSFQGLHTDTQYF. The DNA for the CDR3 is TGTGCCTGGAGTTTTCAGGGACTACACACAGATACGCAGTATTTT.